One sample yielded the 25 T cell receptor beta chains listed below, sequenced in a study of cytomegalovirus exposure and HLA in healthy donors. PCR employed 60 Vbeta and 13 Jbeta primers. Clones were sequenced by immunoSEQ multiplex PCR, and TCRdb holds only the in-frame ones, with some missing. The sample carries around 38,000 clones, approximately 71% recorded once. The sequencing sample was made of PBMCs. The receptors stem from a man aged 45 to 65 in good health and CMV-seropositive.

The rearrangement uses TRBV9 and TRBJ2-2; D is possibly TRBD1 (6 bases). V was shortened by 3 bases and J by 2 bases, with 11 bases between the two germline ends. CDR3 size: 15 residues. CDR1 is SGDLS and CDR2 is YYNGEE in the germline V gene. CDR3 sequence reads: CASSATGLNTGELFF. CDR3 in DNA: TGTGCCAGCAGCGCCACAGGGTTAAACACCGGGGAGCTGTTTTTT.

This clone was detected a few times. This chain uses TRBV5-1 with TRBJ1-3; unclear D gene. The CDR3 length is 15 residues. The germline V gene encodes CDR1 SGHRS and CDR2 YFSETQ. Trimming shortened V by 4 bases and J by 2 bases, and 13 bases separated the two germline ends. The CDR3 coding sequence is TGCGCCAGCAGCCTCACAGCGGGAACTGGAAACACCATATATTTT. It specifies CASSLTAGTGNTIYF. The full variable domain, completed using reference TRBV5-1 and TRBJ1-3, is KAGVTQTPRYLIKTRGQQVTLSCSPISGHRSVSWYQQTPGQGLQFLFEYFSETQRNKGNFPGRFSGRQFSNSRSEMNVSTLELGDSALYLCASSLTAGTGNTIYFGEGSWLTVV.

The genes are TRBV14 and TRBJ2-1; a possible D gene is TRBD2 (6 bases). CDR3 length: 14 amino acids. V was cut by 3 bases and J by 2 bases, with 8 bases left in between. The germline CDR1 and CDR2 sequences are SGHDN and FVKESK. CDR3 amino acids: CASSQEGAYNEQFF. The CDR3 bases are TGTGCCAGCAGCCAGGAGGGCGCCTACAATGAGCAGTTCTTC.

A remark on this clone: It is unclear where the CDR3 begins or ends on the DNA, so no DNA is shown, and the CDR3 is as TCRdb lists it. This sequence joins TRBV21-1 and TRBJ2-3; the table calls TRBD2, which could not be checked here. TRBV21-1 is a pseudogene. The CDR3 spans 19 amino acids, including both terminal residues. The CDR3 loop reads CASSKRGGGVGEGTDTQYF.

This CDR3 is CASSQESGNSNQPQHF. For the CDR3, the DNA is TGCGCCAGCAGCCAAGAGTCAGGTAATAGCAATCAGCCCCAGCATTTT. The gene calls are TRBV4-3 and TRBJ1-5; D is unclear. The CDR3 contains 16 residues. Germline assignment: CDR1 LGHNA and CDR2 YSLEER. Trimming removed 0 bases from V and 0 bases from J, with 9 bases in between.

This clone appeared a few times. V is TRBV7-7 and J is TRBJ2-1; the D gene is possibly TRBD1 (5 bases). Trimming left V 5 bases short and J 8 bases short, with 13 bases between. CDR3 size: 13 residues. Germline V gene lookup returns CDR1 SSHAT and CDR2 FNYEAQ (reference sequence). The CDR3 DNA sequence: TGTGCCAGCAGCCTCAACCAGGGCCATGAGCAGTTCTTC. Residues: CASSLNQGHEQFF.

J is TRBJ2-3 and V is TRBV6-6, with 9 bases matching TRBD2. V was pared by 2 bases and J by 4 bases, with 7 bases of the junction left unmatched. The CDR3 is made up of 16 amino acids. CDR1 is MNHNY, CDR2 SVGAGI, per germline (reference sequence). CDR3 in amino acids: CASSYRRSGGPDTQYF. The CDR3 nucleotides read TGTGCCAGCAGTTACCGTCGTAGCGGGGGCCCAGATACGCAGTATTTT.

The chain joins TRBV29-1 to TRBJ1-1, with 8 positions matching TRBD1. The CDR3 totals 13 residues. V lost 6 bases, J lost 5 bases, and 8 bases stayed unmatched. Germline V gives CDR1 SQVTM, CDR2 ANQGSEA. The CDR3 nucleotides are TGCAGCGTAGAACCCCGACAGGGGACTGAAGCTTTCTTT. Protein product: CSVEPRQGTEAFF.

The CDR3 coding sequence is TGTGCCAGCAGCACTACCGGGACAAGACTCGAGCAGTACTTC. Its protein product is CASSTTGTRLEQYF. The J gene is TRBJ2-7, the V gene TRBV11-2, with D maybe TRBD1 (6 bases). This CDR3 spans 14 amino acids. Trimming stripped 5 bases from V and 6 bases from J, with 17 bases between. Germline V gene data show CDR1 as SGHAT and CDR2 as FQNNGV.

V is TRBV4-3 and J is TRBJ1-5; D is undetermined. The V end was cut by 0 bases, the J end by 6 bases, with 12 bases between. The CDR3 extends over 15 amino acids. Germline V CDR1 and CDR2: LGHNA, YSLEER. Here the CDR3 reads CASSQDHGFSQPQHF. CDR3 nucleotides: TGCGCCAGCAGCCAAGACCATGGTTTTAGTCAGCCCCAGCATTTT.

CDR3 loop: CASSNGQEGEQYF. DNA of the CDR3: TGTGCCAGTAGTAATGGACAGGAAGGAGAGCAGTACTTC. The V call is TRBV19, the J call TRBJ2-7, with TRBD1 matching over 7 bases. The germline V gene encodes CDR1 LNHDA and CDR2 SQIVND (reference sequence). V was pared by 4 bases and J by 7 bases, with 7 bases of the junction left unmatched. The CDR3 has 13 residues.

The gene calls are TRBV7-2 and TRBJ2-2; 12 positions match TRBD2. The CDR3 has 17 amino acids. V was pared by 1 base and J by 5 bases, with 5 bases of the junction left unmatched. Germline loops: CDR1 SGHTA, CDR2 FQGNSA. CDR3 amino acids: CASSLGLAGGPTGELFF. In DNA form, the CDR3 reads TGTGCCAGCAGCTTAGGGCTAGCGGGGGGGCCGACCGGGGAGCTGTTTTTT. The whole variable domain, filled in from reference TRBV7-2 and TRBJ2-2, reads GAGVSQSPSNKVTEKGKDVELRCDPISGHTALYWYRQSLGQGLEFLIYFQGNSAPDKSGLPSDRFSAERTGGSVSTLTIQRTQQEDSAVYLCASSLGLAGGPTGELFFGEGSRLTVL.

This clone was detected a few times. The rearrangement uses TRBV6-4 and TRBJ1-5; D gene uncertain. Germline lookup yields CDR1 MRHNA and CDR2 SNTAGT. CDR3 size: 13 residues. Deletions cut 6 bases from V and 6 bases from J, with 12 bases between. The CDR3 nucleotides are TGTGCCAGCAGACAGACACAAGCTCAGCCCCAGCATTTT. This sequence encodes CASRQTQAQPQHF.

The genes are TRBV11-2 and TRBJ2-7; 9 bases are shared with TRBD1. Germline V CDR1 and CDR2: SGHAT, FQNNGV. The CDR3 runs to 13 residues. V shed 3 bases and J 5 bases; nucleotides not matched to a gene: 2. The CDR3 DNA reads TGTGCCAGCAGCTTGGGACAGGGAGACGAGCAGTACTTC. Translation: CASSLGQGDEQYF.

This sequence joins TRBV18 and TRBJ1-2, with D tentatively TRBD1 (5 bases). Germline CDR1 and CDR2: KGHSH and LQKENI. V gave up 0 bases and J gave up 7 bases, with 9 bases separating them. The CDR3 extends over 13 amino acids. The CDR3 DNA sequence: TGTGCCAGCTCACCACCGACAGCGAGTGGCTACACCTTC. Amino acids: CASSPPTASGYTF.

V gene TRBV30 combines with J gene TRBJ2-1, with 13 bases lining up with TRBD2. After removal of 2 bases from V and 9 bases from J, the junction contained 10 bases not matched to a gene. This CDR3 is built from 16 residues. Germline CDR1 and CDR2: GTSNPN and SVGIG (reference sequence). In DNA, the CDR3 is TGTGCCTGGAGTCGCGAACTAGCGGGGGGGCCAGGTGAGCAGTTCTTC. Protein sequence: CAWSRELAGGPGEQFF.

This clone has a handful of counts. The chain links TRBV4-3 to TRBJ2-4, with 7 nucleotides matching TRBD2. This CDR3 is built from 14 residues. CDR1 and CDR2 (germline): LGHNA, YSLEER. V shed 1 base and J 7 bases; nucleotides not matched to a gene: 4. The chain's CDR3 is CASSQVGGVNIQYF. CDR3 bases: TGCGCCAGCAGCCAAGTGGGGGGGGTCAACATTCAGTACTTC.

A few counts support this clone. The chain joins TRBV28 to TRBJ2-5; 9 positions match TRBD1. This CDR3 spans 15 amino acids. After removal of 6 bases from V and 4 bases from J, the junction contained 9 bases not matched to a gene. Germline V lookup: CDR1 MDHEN, CDR2 SYDVKM. The CDR3 nucleotides read TGTGCCAGCAGACCCCCTGGGACAGGGCGAGAGACCCAGTACTTC. It specifies CASRPPGTGRETQYF.

In this sample, this clone turned up a few times. The chain uses TRBV28 and TRBJ1-4; D gene unclear. This CDR3 has 15 amino acids. Trimming pared 1 base from V and 3 bases from J, leaving 9 bases between. The germline CDR1 and CDR2 sequences are MDHEN and SYDVKM. The CDR3 DNA reads as TGTGCCAGCAGTTTATCAGGTTTGGCTAATGAAAAACTGTTTTTT. It translates to CASSLSGLANEKLFF. The full variable domain, in which reference TRBV28 and TRBJ1-4 provide the parts outside the CDR3, is DVKVTQSSRYLVKRTGEKVFLECVQDMDHENMFWYRQDPGLGLRLIYFSYDVKMKEKGDIPEGYSVSREKKERFSLILESASTNQTSMYLCASSLSGLANEKLFFGSGTQLSVL.

The chain has TRBV6-6 and TRBJ1-4; D is perhaps TRBD1 (5 bases). The V end was cut by 6 bases, the J end by 6 bases, with 17 bases between. CDR1 is MNHNY, CDR2 SVGAGI, per germline (reference sequence). This CDR3 is 15 amino acids long. The CDR3 bases are TGTGCCAGCAGCTCGGGGGTCGATGGCCATGAAAAACTGTTTTTT. Translating it yields CASSSGVDGHEKLFF.

The rearrangement uses TRBV7-9 and TRBJ2-2, with D possibly being TRBD2 (6 bases). The CDR3 length is 16 residues. The germline CDR1 and CDR2 sequences are SEHNR and FQNEAQ (reference sequence). With 5 bases removed from V and 2 bases from J, the gap between germline ends came to 15 bases. Here the CDR3 DNA reads TGTGCCAGCAGCCTGCCCGGGGGATTTAACACCGGGGAGCTGTTTTTT. Translation: CASSLPGGFNTGELFF.

This clone has just a few counts. The gene calls are TRBV6-5 and TRBJ1-2; the D gene is possibly TRBD1 (6 bases). From germline, CDR1 is MNHEY and CDR2 SVGAGI. The CDR3 sequence is 15 residues long. Trimming took off 5 bases at V and 5 bases at J, with 18 bases between the two ends. The DNA of the CDR3 is TGTGCCAGCAGTCCATGGACAGATCAAGGGTATGGCTACACCTTC. Translated, it gives CASSPWTDQGYGYTF.

J is TRBJ1-6 and V is TRBV5-6; D perhaps matches TRBD1 (6 bases). V lost 4 bases and J lost 5, with 10 bases in between. The CDR3 contains 14 residues. Looked up from germline, CDR1 is SGHDT and CDR2 is YYEEEE. As DNA, the CDR3 is TGTGCCAGCAGCATCGGACAGCATAATTCACCCCTCCACTTT. Amino acid sequence: CASSIGQHNSPLHF. Full variable domain (remainder filled in from reference TRBV5-6 and TRBJ1-6): DAGVTQSPTHLIKTRGQQVTLRCSPKSGHDTVSWYQQALGQGPQFIFQYYEEEERQRGNFPDRFSGHQFPNYSSELNVNALLLGDSALYLCASSIGQHNSPLHFGNGTRLTVT.

The chain uses TRBV5-5 and TRBJ2-7, with 8 bases aligning to TRBD1. Germline lookup yields CDR1 SGHKS and CDR2 YYEKEE (reference sequence). The CDR3 is made up of 13 amino acids. The J segment lost 1 base and the V segment lost 7 bases, leaving 4 bases of the junction unmatched. The CDR3 loop reads CASGQGSSYEQYF. The DNA for the CDR3 is TGTGCCAGCGGACAGGGCTCATCCTACGAGCAGTACTTC.

The rearrangement uses TRBV9 and TRBJ2-1, with 10 nucleotides matching TRBD2. The CDR3 is made up of 14 amino acids. The V segment lost 3 bases and the J segment 5 bases; nucleotides outside the gene matches: 2. Germline V gene lookup returns CDR1 SGDLS and CDR2 YYNGEE. The CDR3 reads CASSERGGNNEQFF. The CDR3 nucleotides read TGTGCCAGCAGCGAGCGGGGGGGAAACAATGAGCAGTTCTTC.